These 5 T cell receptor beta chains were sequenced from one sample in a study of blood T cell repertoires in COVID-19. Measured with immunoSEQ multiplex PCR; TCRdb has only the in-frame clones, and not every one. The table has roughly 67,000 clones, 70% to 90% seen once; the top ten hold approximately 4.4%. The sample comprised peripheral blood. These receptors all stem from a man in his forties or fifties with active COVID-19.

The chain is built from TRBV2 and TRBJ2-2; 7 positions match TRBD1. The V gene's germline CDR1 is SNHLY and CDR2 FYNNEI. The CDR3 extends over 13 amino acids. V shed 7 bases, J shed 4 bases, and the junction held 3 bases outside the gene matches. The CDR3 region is CASMGQFTGELFF. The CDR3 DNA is TGTGCCAGCATGGGACAGTTCACCGGGGAGCTGTTTTTT.

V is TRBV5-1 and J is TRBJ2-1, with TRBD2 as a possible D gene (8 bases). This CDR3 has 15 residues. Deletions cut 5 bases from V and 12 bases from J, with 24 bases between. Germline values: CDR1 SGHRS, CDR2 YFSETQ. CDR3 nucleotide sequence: TGCGCCAGCAGGTCCGGGACAGCTACGGGAGGGGGGCAGTTCTTC. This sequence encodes CASRSGTATGGGQFF.

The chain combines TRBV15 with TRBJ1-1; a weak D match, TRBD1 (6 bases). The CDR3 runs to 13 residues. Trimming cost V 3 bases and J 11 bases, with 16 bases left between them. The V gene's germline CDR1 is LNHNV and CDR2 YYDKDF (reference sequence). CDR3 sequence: CATSSSGGTYAFF. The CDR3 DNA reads TGTGCCACCAGCAGCTCGGGGGGCACTTATGCTTTCTTT.

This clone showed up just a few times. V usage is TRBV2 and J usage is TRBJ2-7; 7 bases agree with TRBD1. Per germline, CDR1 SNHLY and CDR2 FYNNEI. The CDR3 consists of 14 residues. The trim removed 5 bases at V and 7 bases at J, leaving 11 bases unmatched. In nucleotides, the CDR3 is TGTGCCAGCAGTACCCGGACAGGACTCGGTGAGCAGTACTTC. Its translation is CASSTRTGLGEQYF.

The CDR3 sequence is CASSLEGREGGEQYF. Here the CDR3 DNA reads TGCGCCAGCAGCTTGGAGGGGCGGGAGGGCGGCGAGCAGTACTTC. This rearrangement joins TRBV5-1 to TRBJ2-7; 9 positions agree with TRBD2. Unmatched junction bases numbered 7, after V lost 0 bases and J lost 6 bases. The CDR3 has 15 residues. The germline V gene has CDR1 SGHRS and CDR2 YFSETQ.